The 26 T cell receptor beta chains below were found in one sample sequenced in a study of regulatory T cells in long-lasting Graves disease. Building the TCR beta libraries relied on iRepertoire HTBI primers, and CDR3 regions underwent Arm-PCR. Each CDR3 protein is one row after TCRdb ran MiXCR on the multiplex PCR reads. The repertoire holds almost 350,000 distinct CDR3 sequences, with around a fifth as singletons. As to time point: persistent/refractory GD, antithyroid drugs over 5 years with positive TRAb. Preparation of the TCR library used RNA extracted from PBMCs. The source was peripheral blood mononuclear cells (PBMCs), collected when the disease was refractory, from a patient treated with antithyroid drugs. These receptors originate from a female donor with Graves disease.

This clonotype was counted ten times or more. This chain uses TRBV6-1 with TRBJ2-7, with 7 bases that match TRBD2. The CDR3 covers 13 residues. CDR1 MNHNS and CDR2 SASEGT come from the germline V gene. V lost 6 bases to trimming and J lost 1 base; unmatched junction nucleotides: 3. The CDR3 sequence is CASSRGGSYEQYF. In nucleotides, the CDR3 is TGTGCCAGCAGCCGCGGGGGATCCTACGAGCAGTACTTC.

This sequence joins TRBV24-1 and TRBJ2-3, with D perhaps matching TRBD2 (6 bases). The germline CDR1 and CDR2 sequences are KGHDR and SFDVKD. V was pared by 3 bases and J by 6 bases, with 15 bases between. The CDR3 runs 15 residues. The CDR3 spells CATSDPRGTGDTQYF. The CDR3 nucleotides are TGTGCCACCAGTGATCCGCGGGGAACTGGTGATACGCAGTATTTT.

The rearrangement uses TRBV12-3 or TRBV12-4 and TRBJ1-5, with 9 nucleotides matching TRBD1. The CDR3 length is 14 residues. The V segment lost 4 bases and the J segment 4 bases; nucleotides outside the gene matches: 2. CDR3 bases: TGTGCCAGCAGTTACGGGACAGGGAATCAGCCCCAGCATTTT. Protein sequence: CASSYGTGNQPQHF.

This clonotype was observed a few times. V usage is TRBV5-1 and J usage is TRBJ2-5; D not certain. The germline V and J ends were trimmed by 0 bases and 4 bases, with 16 bases remaining between them. The CDR3 covers 16 residues. Per germline, CDR1 SGHRS and CDR2 YFSETQ. For the CDR3, the DNA is TGCGCCAGCAGCTTGGATTCTCTGGCTGGCGTAGAGACCCAGTACTTC. This codes for CASSLDSLAGVETQYF.

At least ten counts were recorded for this clonotype. This chain uses TRBV11-2 with TRBJ2-2; D not certain. Germline V gene sequence: CDR1 SGHAT, CDR2 FQNNGV. The CDR3 length is 12 residues. The ends were cut back, 3 bases at V and 6 bases at J, with 5 bases in the middle. The CDR3 DNA reads TGTGCCAGCAGCTTTCATCCCGGGGAGCTGTTTTTT. Protein product: CASSFHPGELFF. Full variable domain (remainder filled in from reference TRBV11-2 and TRBJ2-2): EAGVAQSPRYKIIEKRQSVAFWCNPISGHATLYWYQQILGQGPKLLIQFQNNGVVDDSQLPKDRFSAERLKGVDSTLKIQPAKLEDSAVYLCASSFHPGELFFGEGSRLTVL.

V and J are TRBV5-1 and TRBJ2-7, with TRBD1 matching 11 bases. Germline CDR1 is SGHRS and CDR2 is YFSETQ. This CDR3 has 15 residues. Trimming took 1 base from V and 3 from J; bases not matched to a gene: 3. The CDR3, as DNA: TGCGCCAGCAGCTTGTATGGGACAGGGGGCTACGAGCAGTACTTC. It specifies CASSLYGTGGYEQYF.

This clonotype was found once. This chain links TRBV20-1 with TRBJ2-7; D tentatively fits TRBD1 or TRBD2 (5 bases each). This CDR3 is 14 amino acids long. V gave up 5 bases and J gave up 7 bases, with 21 bases separating them. CDR1 DFQATT and CDR2 SNEGSKA come from the germline V gene (reference sequence). The CDR3 here is CSAGGNTRFTEQYF. In DNA form, the CDR3 reads TGCAGTGCTGGGGGAAATACACGTTTTACGGAGCAGTACTTC.

This clonotype was seen a few times. The chain uses TRBV6-5 and TRBJ1-4; D possibly corresponds to TRBD1 (5 bases). Trimming removed 4 bases at V and 5 bases at J, with 8 bases between. CDR1 is MNHEY, CDR2 SVGAGI, per germline. The CDR3 spans 13 residues. The CDR3 coding sequence is TGTGCCAGCAGTTGCTCAGGGAATGAAAAACTGTTTTTT. Encoded protein: CASSCSGNEKLFF.

Worth noting for this clonotype: This may come from a read error, since a much larger clone is one base off. The V call is TRBV11-2, the J call TRBJ1-2; D might be TRBD1 (6 bases). Trimming left V 5 bases short and J 4 bases short, with 20 bases between. The CDR3 consists of 16 residues. The germline V gene encodes CDR1 SGHAT and CDR2 FQNNGV. CDR3 DNA: TGTGCCAGCAGCCCACAGGGAAGCACCACTTCCTATGGCTACACCTTC. Residues: CASSPQGSTTSYGYTF.

The J gene is TRBJ2-6, the V gene TRBV30; 9 nucleotides match TRBD1. With 5 bases clipped from V and 5 bases from J, the junction kept 16 bases outside the gene matches. The CDR3 runs to 18 residues. Germline V gene lookup returns CDR1 GTSNPN and CDR2 SVGIG (reference sequence). CDR3 coding DNA: TGTGCCTGGGAATCACCGGGACAGGGCCGTTCGAGGGCCAACGTCCTGACTTTC. As protein: CAWESPGQGRSRANVLTF.

The chain has TRBV5-1 and TRBJ2-1; no definite D call. The V end lost 0 bases, the J end lost 8 bases, and 6 bases lay between the germline ends. Germline assignment: CDR1 SGHRS and CDR2 YFSETQ. The CDR3 contains 12 residues. CDR3 nucleotide sequence: TGCGCCAGCAGCTTGGGAATCGATGAGCAGTTCTTC. Translation: CASSLGIDEQFF.

In the case of this clonotype: A read error may explain this, as a much larger clone is one base away. The V and J genes are TRBV7-9 and TRBJ1-1; D might be TRBD1 (6 bases). CDR1 and CDR2 (germline): SEHNR, FQNEAQ (reference sequence). The CDR3 sequence is 15 residues long. The CDR3 bases are TGTACCAGCAGCTTATTAGGGGGAGCGGGGGATGAAGCTTTCTTT. This encodes CTSSLLGGAGDEAFF.

There are a few counts of this clonotype. The CDR3 here is CASSRGTVNTGELFF. DNA of the CDR3: TGTGCCAGCAGCCGCGGGACTGTGAACACCGGGGAGCTGTTTTTT. The chain uses TRBV7-6 and TRBJ2-2; TRBD2 is a possible D gene (6 bases). The CDR3 has 15 residues. V lost 5 bases and J lost 1, with 11 bases in between. Germline loops: CDR1 SGHVS, CDR2 FNYEAQ.

This clonotype was recorded many times. The chain is built from TRBV29-1 and TRBJ1-5; D not resolved. CDR1 and CDR2 from the germline V gene are SQVTM and ANQGSEA. V was pared by 4 bases and J by 5 bases, with 15 bases between. The CDR3 covers 14 residues. The CDR3, as DNA: TGCAGCGTTGCCGGACGGAGCGGCGATCAGCCCCAGCATTTT. Translation: CSVAGRSGDQPQHF.

This clonotype was picked up many times. V gene TRBV19 combines with J gene TRBJ2-2; D is unclear. V was pared by 9 bases and J by 5 bases, with 10 bases between. CDR1 is LNHDA, CDR2 SQIVND, per germline (reference sequence). This CDR3 is 12 amino acids long. The CDR3 protein is CASSIGTGELFF. In DNA form, the CDR3 reads TGTGCCAGCAGCATAGGTACCGGGGAGCTGTTTTTT. Filled out from reference TRBV19 and TRBJ2-2, the complete variable domain reads DGGITQSPKYLFRKEGQNVTLSCEQNLNHDAMYWYRQDPGQGLRLIYYSQIVNDFQKGDIAEGYSVSREKKESFPLTVTSAQKNPTAFYLCASSIGTGELFFGEGSRLTVL.

V gene TRBV18 combines with J gene TRBJ1-6; D might be TRBD1 (5 bases). The CDR3 has 16 residues. From germline, CDR1 is KGHSH and CDR2 LQKENI. Trimming left V 1 base short and J 7 bases short, with 14 bases between. CDR3 amino acids: CASSPQRSRANSPLHF. For the CDR3, the DNA is TGTGCCAGCTCACCACAAAGGTCCAGGGCCAATTCACCCCTCCACTTT. Together with reference TRBV18 and TRBJ1-6, the CDR3 gives the full variable domain: NAGVMQNPRHLVRRRGQEARLRCSPMKGHSHVYWYRQLPEEGLKFMVYLQKENIIDESGMPKERFSAEFPKEGPSILRIQQVVRGDSAAYFCASSPQRSRANSPLHFGNGTRLTVT.

This clonotype was recorded at least ten times. The chain is built from TRBV2 and TRBJ1-5, with D possibly TRBD1 on 6 matching bases. Trimming pared 4 bases from V and 4 bases from J, leaving 17 bases between. CDR1 is SNHLY and CDR2 is FYNNEI in the germline V gene. CDR3 size: 16 residues. The CDR3 here is CASSASRGGGNQPQHF. As DNA, the CDR3 is TGTGCCAGCAGTGCTAGCAGGGGCGGGGGAAATCAGCCCCAGCATTTT.

The V call is TRBV25-1, the J call TRBJ2-2; D possibly corresponds to TRBD2 (5 bases). CDR3 length: 13 residues. Germline CDR1 reads MGHDK; CDR2 reads SYGVNS. Trimming left V 6 bases short and J 3 bases short, with 8 bases between. CDR3 sequence: CASRRADTGELFF. CDR3 DNA: TGTGCCAGCAGGAGGGCCGACACCGGGGAGCTGTTTTTT. The full variable domain, completed using reference TRBV25-1 and TRBJ2-2, is EADIYQTPRYLVIGTGKKITLECSQTMGHDKMYWYQQDPGMELHLIHYSYGVNSTEKGDLSSESTVSRIRTEHFPLTLESARPSHTSQYLCASRRADTGELFFGEGSRLTVL.

Only a few counts were recorded for this clonotype. A single base separates this from a much larger clone, so it may be a read error. This chain links TRBV11-2 with TRBJ1-4; the D is unclear. The CDR3 is 14 residues long. Germline-derived CDR1 and CDR2 are SGHAT and FQNNGV. DNA of the CDR3: TGTGCCAGCAGCTTATATACAACTAATGAAAACCTGTTTTTT. This codes for CASSLYTTNENLFF.

This clonotype was found many times. The gene calls are TRBV10-3 and TRBJ2-5, with 8 bases that match TRBD2. Losses at the gene ends were 5 bases for V and 3 bases for J; bases not matched to a gene: 17. Germline-derived CDR1 and CDR2 are ENHRY and SYGVKD. The CDR3 totals 18 residues. The CDR3 DNA is TGTGCCATCAGTAGGTCCAGGGAAACCGGGACTAGAAAAGAGACCCAGTACTTC. It codes for CAISRSRETGTRKETQYF.

This clonotype was seen at least ten times. V and J are TRBV27 and TRBJ2-5; 9 bases match TRBD2. The germline gives CDR1 MNHEY, CDR2 SMNVEV (reference sequence). With V trimmed by 8 bases and J by 2 bases, 12 bases remained unmatched. The CDR3 is made up of 16 amino acids. CDR3 region: CASRGTSRIDQETQYF. Written as DNA, the CDR3 is TGTGCCAGCCGGGGGACTAGCCGTATTGATCAAGAGACCCAGTACTTC.

This clonotype has a handful of counts. The chain recombines TRBV29-1 with TRBJ1-1; TRBD1 might be the D (6 bases). The CDR3 loop spans 13 amino acids. Germline values: CDR1 SQVTM, CDR2 ANQGSEA. Trimming shortened V by 5 bases and J by 0 bases, and 10 bases separated the two germline ends. CDR3 residues: CSVQGQLNTEAFF. CDR3 DNA: TGCAGCGTTCAAGGACAGCTGAACACTGAAGCTTTCTTT.

This clonotype was detected many times. The chain carries TRBV28 and TRBJ1-1; D remains unclear. Between the trimmed V and J ends, which lost 5 bases and 7 bases, there was a span of 11 bases. The CDR3 is 12 amino acids. Germline lookup yields CDR1 MDHEN and CDR2 SYDVKM. The CDR3 bases are TGTGCCAGCAGTCCCCCCAAGGGTGAAGCTTTCTTT. Protein product: CASSPPKGEAFF.

This clonotype came up many times. The V and J genes are TRBV2 and TRBJ2-2; no clear D gene. The CDR3 length is 13 residues. Germline V CDR1 and CDR2: SNHLY, FYNNEI. V lost 7 bases and J 3 bases, leaving 9 bases between the germline ends. The CDR3 loop is CASTFWDTGELFF. Written as DNA, the CDR3 is TGTGCCAGCACATTTTGGGACACCGGGGAGCTGTTTTTT.

This clonotype has only a few counts. This chain links TRBV30 with TRBJ2-7, with D possibly called TRBD1 or TRBD2 (5 bases each). The V gene lost 1 base and the J gene lost 0 bases, with 7 bases spanning the gap. Per germline, CDR1 GTSNPN and CDR2 SVGIG (reference sequence). This CDR3 is 13 amino acids long. The CDR3 sequence: CAWSGGASYEQYF. The CDR3 nucleotides read TGTGCCTGGAGTGGAGGGGCCTCCTACGAGCAGTACTTC.

This clonotype was observed at least ten times. This chain joins TRBV27 and TRBJ1-4; D remains ambiguous. V gave up 2 bases and J gave up 5 bases, with 18 bases separating them. Looked up from germline, CDR1 is MNHEY and CDR2 is SMNVEV (reference sequence). The CDR3 is 17 residues long. The CDR3 loop is CASSLRSGGWRNEKLFF. For the CDR3, the DNA is TGTGCCAGCAGTTTAAGGTCCGGAGGCTGGAGGAATGAAAAACTGTTTTTT.